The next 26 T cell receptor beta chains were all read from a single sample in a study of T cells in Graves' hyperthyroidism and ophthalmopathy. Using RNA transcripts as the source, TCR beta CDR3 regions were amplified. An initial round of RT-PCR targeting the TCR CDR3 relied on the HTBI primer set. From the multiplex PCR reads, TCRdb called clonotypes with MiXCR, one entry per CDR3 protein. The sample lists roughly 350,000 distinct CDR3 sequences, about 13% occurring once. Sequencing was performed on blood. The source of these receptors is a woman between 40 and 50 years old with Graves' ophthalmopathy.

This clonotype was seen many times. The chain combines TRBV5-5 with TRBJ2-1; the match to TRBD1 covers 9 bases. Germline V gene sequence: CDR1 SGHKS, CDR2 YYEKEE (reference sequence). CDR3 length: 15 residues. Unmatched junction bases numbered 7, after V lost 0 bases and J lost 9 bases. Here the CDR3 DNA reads TGTGCCAGCAGCTTGGGGGGACAGGGAGTATCTGAGCAGTTCTTC. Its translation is CASSLGGQGVSEQFF.

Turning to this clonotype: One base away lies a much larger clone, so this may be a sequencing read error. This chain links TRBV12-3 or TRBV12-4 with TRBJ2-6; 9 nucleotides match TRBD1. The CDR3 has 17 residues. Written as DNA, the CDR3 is TGTGCCAGCACTCAGACAGGGGGGTCCTCTGGGTCCAACGTCCTGACTTTC. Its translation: CASTQTGGSSGSNVLTF.

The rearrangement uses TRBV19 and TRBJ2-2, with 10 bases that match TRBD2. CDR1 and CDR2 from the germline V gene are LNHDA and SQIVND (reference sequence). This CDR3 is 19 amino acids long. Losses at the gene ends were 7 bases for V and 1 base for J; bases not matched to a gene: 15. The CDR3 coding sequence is TGTGCCAGTAAGGGGGCGGCTAGCGGGGGAGGAAAGAACACCGGGGAGCTGTTTTTT. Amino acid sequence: CASKGAASGGGKNTGELFF.

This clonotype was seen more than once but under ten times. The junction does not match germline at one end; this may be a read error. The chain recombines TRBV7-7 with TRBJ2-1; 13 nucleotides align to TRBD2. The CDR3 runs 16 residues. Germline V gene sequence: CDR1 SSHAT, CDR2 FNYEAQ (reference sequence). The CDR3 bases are TGTGCTAGCAGCCAAAGGACTAGCGGGAGCATAGATGAGCAGTTCTTC. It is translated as CASSQRTSGSIDEQFF. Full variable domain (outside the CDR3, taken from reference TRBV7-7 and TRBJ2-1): GAGVSQSPRYKVTKRGQDVTLRCDPISSHATLYWYQQALGQGPEFLTYFNYEAQPDKSGLPSDRFSAERPEGSISTLTIQRTEQRDSAMYRCASSQRTSGSIDEQFFGPGTRLTVL.

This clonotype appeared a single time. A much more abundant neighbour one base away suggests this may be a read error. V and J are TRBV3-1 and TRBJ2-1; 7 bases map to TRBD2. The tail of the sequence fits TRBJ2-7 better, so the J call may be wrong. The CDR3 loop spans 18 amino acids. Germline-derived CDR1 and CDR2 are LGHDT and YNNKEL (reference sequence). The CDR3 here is CASSQERFSSGGGNEQYF. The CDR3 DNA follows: TGTGCCAGCAGCCAAGAGAGGTTCAGTTCGGGAGGCGGCAATGAGCAGTACTTC.

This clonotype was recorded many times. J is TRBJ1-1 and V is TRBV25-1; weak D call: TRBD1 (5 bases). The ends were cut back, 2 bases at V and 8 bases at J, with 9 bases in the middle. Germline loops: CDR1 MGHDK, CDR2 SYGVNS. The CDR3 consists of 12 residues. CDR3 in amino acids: CASSEQGHEAFF. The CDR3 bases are TGTGCCAGCAGTGAACAGGGCCACGAAGCTTTCTTT. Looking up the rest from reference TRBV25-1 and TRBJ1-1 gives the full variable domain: EADIYQTPRYLVIGTGKKITLECSQTMGHDKMYWYQQDPGMELHLIHYSYGVNSTEKGDLSSESTVSRIRTEHFPLTLESARPSHTSQYLCASSEQGHEAFFGQGTRLTVV.

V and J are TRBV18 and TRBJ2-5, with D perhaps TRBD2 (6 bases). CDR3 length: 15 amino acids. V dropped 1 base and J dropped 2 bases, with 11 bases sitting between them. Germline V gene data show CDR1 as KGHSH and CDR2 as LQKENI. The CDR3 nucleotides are TGTGCCAGCTCACCACAGTCGGCGGGGCAAGAGACCCAGTACTTC. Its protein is CASSPQSAGQETQYF.

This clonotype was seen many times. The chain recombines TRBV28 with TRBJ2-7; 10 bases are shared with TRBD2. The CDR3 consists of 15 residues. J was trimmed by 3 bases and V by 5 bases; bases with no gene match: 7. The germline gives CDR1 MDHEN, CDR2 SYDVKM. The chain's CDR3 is CASSPMGLANYEQYF. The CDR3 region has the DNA TGTGCCAGCAGTCCTATGGGACTAGCGAACTACGAGCAGTACTTC.

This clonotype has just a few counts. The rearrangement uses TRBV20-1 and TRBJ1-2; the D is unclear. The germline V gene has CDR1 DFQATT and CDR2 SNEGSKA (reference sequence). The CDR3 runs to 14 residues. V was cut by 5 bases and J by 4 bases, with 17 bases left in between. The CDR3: CSAGTGASLYGYTF. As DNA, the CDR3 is TGCAGTGCTGGAACTGGCGCCTCCCTCTATGGCTACACCTTC.

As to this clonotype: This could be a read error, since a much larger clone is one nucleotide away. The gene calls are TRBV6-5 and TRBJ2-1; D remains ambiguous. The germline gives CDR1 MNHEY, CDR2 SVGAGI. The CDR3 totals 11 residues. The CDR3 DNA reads TGTGCCAGCAGTAACCTGAATGAGCAGCTCTTC. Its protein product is CASSNLNEQLF.

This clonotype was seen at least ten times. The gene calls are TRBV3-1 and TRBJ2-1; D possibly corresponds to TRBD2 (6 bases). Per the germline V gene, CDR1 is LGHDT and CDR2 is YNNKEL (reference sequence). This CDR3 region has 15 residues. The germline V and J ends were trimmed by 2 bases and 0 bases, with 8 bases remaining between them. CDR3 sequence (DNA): TGTGCCAGCAGCCAATATAGCGGCTCCTACAATGAGCAGTTCTTC. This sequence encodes CASSQYSGSYNEQFF.

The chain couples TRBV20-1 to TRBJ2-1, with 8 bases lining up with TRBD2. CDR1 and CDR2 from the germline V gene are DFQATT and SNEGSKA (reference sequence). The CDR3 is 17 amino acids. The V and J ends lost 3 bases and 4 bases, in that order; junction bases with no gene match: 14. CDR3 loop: CSASLMGPSGLYNEQFF. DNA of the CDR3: TGCAGTGCTAGCCTCATGGGGCCTAGCGGGTTATACAATGAGCAGTTCTTC.

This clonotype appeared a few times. As DNA, the CDR3 is TGCAGCGTTATGGACAGGGTAGGCTCTGGGGCCAACGTCCTGACTTTC. Its protein product is CSVMDRVGSGANVLTF. The gene calls are TRBV29-1 and TRBJ2-6, with 8 bases fitting TRBD1. Trimming at V came to 5 bases and at J to 0 bases, leaving 6 bases not matched to a gene. Looked up from germline, CDR1 is SQVTM and CDR2 is ANQGSEA. The CDR3 has 16 residues.

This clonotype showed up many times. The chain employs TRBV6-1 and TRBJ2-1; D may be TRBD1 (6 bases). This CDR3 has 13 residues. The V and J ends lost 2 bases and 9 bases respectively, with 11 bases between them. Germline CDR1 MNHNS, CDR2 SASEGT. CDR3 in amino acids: CASSETGIGEQFF. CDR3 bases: TGTGCCAGCAGTGAAACAGGGATTGGTGAGCAGTTCTTC.

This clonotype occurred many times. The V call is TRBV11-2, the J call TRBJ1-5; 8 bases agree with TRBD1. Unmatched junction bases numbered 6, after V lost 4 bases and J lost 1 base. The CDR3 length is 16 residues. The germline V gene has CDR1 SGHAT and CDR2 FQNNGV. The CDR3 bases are TGTGCCAGCAGCTCCACGCAGGGGGCCAGCAATCAGCCCCAGCATTTT. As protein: CASSSTQGASNQPQHF.

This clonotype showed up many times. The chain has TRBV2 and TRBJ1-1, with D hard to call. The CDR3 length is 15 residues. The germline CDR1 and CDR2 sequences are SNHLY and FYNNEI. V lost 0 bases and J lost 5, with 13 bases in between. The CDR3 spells CASSEARTIGTEAFF. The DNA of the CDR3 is TGTGCCAGCAGTGAAGCGCGGACCATAGGGACTGAAGCTTTCTTT.

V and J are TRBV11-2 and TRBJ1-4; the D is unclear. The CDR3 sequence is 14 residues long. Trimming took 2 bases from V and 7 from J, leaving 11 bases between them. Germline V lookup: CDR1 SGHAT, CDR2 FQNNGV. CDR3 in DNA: TGTGCCAGCAGCTTATACACAGCCAGTGAAAAACTGTTTTTT. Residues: CASSLYTASEKLFF.

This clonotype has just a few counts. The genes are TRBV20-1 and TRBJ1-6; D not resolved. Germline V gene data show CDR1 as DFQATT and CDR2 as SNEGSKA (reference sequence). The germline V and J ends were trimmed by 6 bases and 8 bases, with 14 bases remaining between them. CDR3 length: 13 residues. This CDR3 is CSALGELDSPLHF. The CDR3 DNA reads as TGCAGTGCACTCGGGGAGCTAGATTCACCCCTCCACTTT.

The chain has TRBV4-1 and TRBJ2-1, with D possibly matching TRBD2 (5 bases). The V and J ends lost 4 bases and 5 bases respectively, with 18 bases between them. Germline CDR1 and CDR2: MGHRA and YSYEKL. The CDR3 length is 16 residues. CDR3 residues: CASSLGVADRNNEQFF. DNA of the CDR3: TGCGCCAGCAGCCTCGGGGTAGCCGACCGAAACAATGAGCAGTTCTTC.

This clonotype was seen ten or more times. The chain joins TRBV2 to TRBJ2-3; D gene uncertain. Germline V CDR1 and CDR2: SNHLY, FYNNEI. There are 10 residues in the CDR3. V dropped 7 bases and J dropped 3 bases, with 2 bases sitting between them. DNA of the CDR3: TGTGCCAGCAAGACAGATACGCAGTATTTT. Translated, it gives CASKTDTQYF.

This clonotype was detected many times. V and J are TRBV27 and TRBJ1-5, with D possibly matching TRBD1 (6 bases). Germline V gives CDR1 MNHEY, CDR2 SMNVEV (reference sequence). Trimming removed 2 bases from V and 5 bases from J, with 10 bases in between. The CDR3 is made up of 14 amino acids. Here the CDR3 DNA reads TGTGCCAGCAGTTTAGGTCAGGGGCATCAGCCCCAGCATTTT. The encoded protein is CASSLGQGHQPQHF.

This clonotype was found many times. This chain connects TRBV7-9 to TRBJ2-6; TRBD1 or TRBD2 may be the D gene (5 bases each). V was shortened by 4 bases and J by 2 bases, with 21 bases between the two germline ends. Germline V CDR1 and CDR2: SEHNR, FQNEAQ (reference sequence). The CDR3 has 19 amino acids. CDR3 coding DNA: TGTGCCAGCAGCTCCCTAACCGGGACGGACTCAACTGGGGCCAACGTCCTGACTTTC. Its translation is CASSSLTGTDSTGANVLTF.

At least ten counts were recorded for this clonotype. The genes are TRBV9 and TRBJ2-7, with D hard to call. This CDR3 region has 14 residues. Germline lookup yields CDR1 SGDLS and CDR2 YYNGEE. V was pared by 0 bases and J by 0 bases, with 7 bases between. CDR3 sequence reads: CASSVEPRSYEQYF. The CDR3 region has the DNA TGTGCCAGCAGCGTAGAACCGCGCTCCTACGAGCAGTACTTC.

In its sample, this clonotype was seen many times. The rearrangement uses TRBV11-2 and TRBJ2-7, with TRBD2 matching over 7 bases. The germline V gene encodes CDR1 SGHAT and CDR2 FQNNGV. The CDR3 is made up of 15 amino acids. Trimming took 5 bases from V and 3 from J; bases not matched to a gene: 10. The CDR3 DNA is TGTGCCAGCAGCGTCCGGGACTACCGCTTCTACGAGCAGTACTTC. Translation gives CASSVRDYRFYEQYF.

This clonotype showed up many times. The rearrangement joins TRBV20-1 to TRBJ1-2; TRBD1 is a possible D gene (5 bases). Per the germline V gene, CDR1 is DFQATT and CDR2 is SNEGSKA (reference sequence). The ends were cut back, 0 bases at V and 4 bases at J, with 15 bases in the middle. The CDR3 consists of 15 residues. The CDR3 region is CSARDPGRGPYGYTF. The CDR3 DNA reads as TGCAGTGCTAGAGATCCGGGGCGGGGACCCTATGGCTACACCTTC.

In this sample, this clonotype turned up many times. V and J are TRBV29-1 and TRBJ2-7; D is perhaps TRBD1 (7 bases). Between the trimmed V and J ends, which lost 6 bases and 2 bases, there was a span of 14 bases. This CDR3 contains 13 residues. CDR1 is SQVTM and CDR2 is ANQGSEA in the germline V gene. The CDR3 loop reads CSVSEGAAYEQYF. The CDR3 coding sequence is TGCAGCGTATCGGAGGGGGCAGCCTACGAGCAGTACTTC.